This section outlines one T cell receptor beta chain sequence together with its context. No antigen is known for it. This record belongs to a study of cytomegalovirus exposure and HLA in healthy donors. Study at large: The 95 to 150 validation repertoires were produced on the same platform as the roughly 660 repertoires of the first cohort. This was reported in a later analysis. Whole-study findings and limits: According to a subsequent analysis, TCR clusters from the first cohort were inclined to appear together in the 120 validation repertoires.

Data came from immunoSEQ multiplex PCR; TCRdb stores just in-frame clones and leaves some out. The data hold over 110,000 clones, with around 87% observed a single time. V trimming: 3 bases; J trimming: 10 bases; junction bases outside the gene matches: 19. Germline V CDR1 and CDR2: SGHNT, YYREEE (reference sequence). The CDR3 is 18 amino acids. This receptor was taken from a young man in good health and CMV-seropositive. Sequencing input: PBMCs. The chain employs TRBV5-4 and TRBJ2-1; 10 nucleotides align to TRBD1. CDR3 DNA: TGTGCCAGCAGCTCTGACAGGGGGCTCGGGACACCTCTTTGGGAGCAGTTCTTC. Amino acid sequence: CASSSDRGLGTPLWEQFF.